The 30 T cell receptor beta chains below were found in one sample sequenced in a study of T-cell reconstitution after alpha-beta-depleted transplantation in children. Construction of the TCRbeta library involved unique molecular identifiers. TCRdb fed the PCR reads into MiXCR, producing one record per CDR3 protein. The sample holds more than 200,000 distinct CDR3 sequences, roughly a sixth seen once. The source was PBMCs, mostly from graft donor cells, collected 360 days after TCRalphabeta/CD19-depleted stem cell transplant. Receptors originate from a male patient aged 2-15 years who had a stem cell transplant for acute lymphoblastic leukemia, so the T cells may come from the graft donor.

J is TRBJ1-2 and V is TRBV5-1, with D maybe TRBD1 (5 bases). Between the trimmed V and J ends, which lost 6 bases and 12 bases, there was a span of 15 bases. The CDR3 length is 11 residues. Germline lookup yields CDR1 SGHRS and CDR2 YFSETQ. DNA of the CDR3: TGCGCCAGCACCGGGGGGGATTCCCACACCTTC. Translating gives CASTGGDSHTF.

In its sample, this clonotype was seen many times. The genes are TRBV7-2 and TRBJ1-1; weak D call: TRBD1 (5 bases). Germline assignment: CDR1 SGHTA and CDR2 FQGNSA. The V and J ends lost 4 bases and 3 bases respectively, with 12 bases between them. CDR3 length: 14 residues. This CDR3 reads CASSSRQGYTEAFF. The CDR3 DNA reads as TGTGCCAGCAGCTCACGTCAGGGCTACACTGAAGCTTTCTTT.

The rearrangement joins TRBV28 to TRBJ2-2; the match to TRBD2 covers 9 bases. The V gene end was trimmed by 1 base and the J gene end by 1 base; junction bases not matched to a gene: 7. Germline V lookup: CDR1 MDHEN, CDR2 SYDVKM. CDR3 length: 18 amino acids. CDR3 in amino acids: CASSLLTSGNLNTGELFF. CDR3 sequence (DNA): TGTGCCAGCAGTTTATTGACTAGCGGCAACCTGAACACCGGGGAGCTGTTTTTT.

The chain links TRBV7-9 to TRBJ2-2; TRBD2 matches 7 bases. The CDR3 is 15 residues long. The germline CDR1 and CDR2 sequences are SEHNR and FQNEAQ (reference sequence). The J segment lost 4 bases and the V segment lost 5 bases, leaving 7 bases of the junction unmatched. CDR3 in DNA: TGTGCCAGCAGCGTGATACTAGCGAGCACCGGGGAGCTGTTTTTT. This encodes CASSVILASTGELFF.

This clonotype showed up just a few times. This chain joins TRBV6-1 and TRBJ2-7; 9 bases align to TRBD1. The J segment lost 2 bases and the V segment lost 6 bases, leaving 8 bases of the junction unmatched. Germline lookup yields CDR1 MNHNS and CDR2 SASEGT. The CDR3 length is 15 residues. CDR3 amino acids: CASRASGQGPYEQYF. Here the CDR3 DNA reads TGTGCCAGCAGAGCCTCGGGACAGGGACCCTACGAGCAGTACTTC.

The table lists this clonotype with a few counts. The chain has TRBV5-1 and TRBJ2-5, with D possibly TRBD2 on 6 matching bases. V was pared by 6 bases and J by 10 bases, with 19 bases between. Germline V gene sequence: CDR1 SGHRS, CDR2 YFSETQ. This CDR3 spans 13 amino acids. In DNA, the CDR3 is TGCGCCAGCACCGCGGGACTCCCGGGAGTCCAGTACTTC. Translated: CASTAGLPGVQYF. Using reference TRBV5-1 and TRBJ2-5 for the parts outside the CDR3, the full variable domain is KAGVTQTPRYLIKTRGQQVTLSCSPISGHRSVSWYQQTPGQGLQFLFEYFSETQRNKGNFPGRFSGRQFSNSRSEMNVSTLELGDSALYLCASTAGLPGVQYFGPGTRLLVL.

CDR3 coding DNA: TGTGCTAGTGGTTTGGTATTCGGATCCTACGAGCAGTACTTC. The encoded protein is CASGLVFGSYEQYF. The V gene is TRBV12-5, the J gene TRBJ2-7; D unclear. CDR1 and CDR2 (germline): LGHNT, FRNRAP. The CDR3 has 14 amino acids. The V gene lost 0 bases and the J gene lost 1 base, with 7 bases spanning the gap.

The chain has TRBV7-2 and TRBJ2-1; D perhaps matches TRBD2 (5 bases). The CDR3 loop spans 14 amino acids. Germline V gene sequence: CDR1 SGHTA, CDR2 FQGNSA. The V end lost 1 base, the J end lost 7 bases, and 11 bases lay between the germline ends. The CDR3 DNA is TGTGCCAGCAGCTTAGTTGGAGGCTGGAATGAGCAGTTCTTC. It specifies CASSLVGGWNEQFF.

J is TRBJ2-5 and V is TRBV7-9; no clear D gene. Trimming took 3 bases from V and 1 from J, leaving 12 bases between them. Looked up from germline, CDR1 is SEHNR and CDR2 is FQNEAQ (reference sequence). This CDR3 has 15 residues. CDR3 region: CASSLNLLIQETQYF. The DNA of the CDR3 is TGTGCCAGCAGCTTGAACTTACTGATCCAAGAGACCCAGTACTTC.

This clonotype was counted ten times or more. The chain carries TRBV7-9 and TRBJ2-1, with 10 bases aligning to TRBD2. The germline CDR1 and CDR2 sequences are SEHNR and FQNEAQ (reference sequence). The J segment lost 6 bases and the V segment lost 3 bases, leaving 11 bases of the junction unmatched. The CDR3 loop spans 17 amino acids. CDR3 residues: CASSFSTSGPLSNEQFF. The CDR3 DNA follows: TGTGCCAGCAGCTTTTCGACTAGCGGGCCACTTTCCAATGAGCAGTTCTTC.

This clonotype was recorded a few times. The V and J genes are TRBV10-3 and TRBJ2-1, with 10 bases that match TRBD2. After removal of 8 bases from V and 0 bases from J, the junction contained 10 bases not matched to a gene. Germline loops: CDR1 ENHRY, CDR2 SYGVKD. CDR3 length: 17 amino acids. CDR3 bases: TGTGCCATCCAAGACTTTAGCGGGGGGAGCTCCTACAATGAGCAGTTCTTC. Translating it yields CAIQDFSGGSSYNEQFF.

The chain combines TRBV10-3 with TRBJ2-5; 7 nucleotides align to TRBD1. After removal of 6 bases from V and 0 bases from J, the junction contained 7 bases not matched to a gene. There are 15 residues in the CDR3. CDR1 is ENHRY, CDR2 SYGVKD, per germline. CDR3: CAISLTGSYQETQYF. DNA for the CDR3: TGTGCCATCAGCCTGACAGGGTCGTACCAAGAGACCCAGTACTTC.

The sample holds a few counts of this clonotype. The gene calls are TRBV5-5 and TRBJ2-2, with D perhaps matching TRBD1 (6 bases). The CDR3 totals 17 residues. Trimming stripped 3 bases from V and 5 bases from J, with 20 bases between. Germline CDR1 SGHKS, CDR2 YYEKEE (reference sequence). As DNA, the CDR3 is TGTGCCAGCAGCTGGAACCCACAGGGCCCGATAACCGGGGAGCTGTTTTTT. Protein product: CASSWNPQGPITGELFF. The full variable domain, completed using reference TRBV5-5 and TRBJ2-2, is DAGVTQSPTHLIKTRGQQVTLRCSPISGHKSVSWYQQVLGQGPQFIFQYYEKEERGRGNFPDRFSARQFPNYSSELNVNALLLGDSALYLCASSWNPQGPITGELFFGEGSRLTVL.

V is TRBV7-2 and J is TRBJ2-3; D not resolved. Germline lookup yields CDR1 SGHTA and CDR2 FQGNSA. Trimming removed 4 bases at V and 4 bases at J, with 6 bases between. This CDR3 is 12 amino acids long. CDR3 bases: TGTGCCAGCAGCTACCAACCAGATACGCAGTATTTT. Translation: CASSYQPDTQYF.

This chain connects TRBV11-2 to TRBJ2-2; tentative D call: TRBD1 (5 bases). Per the germline V gene, CDR1 is SGHAT and CDR2 is FQNNGV. The CDR3 spans 15 residues. Trimming left V 0 bases short and J 3 bases short, with 8 bases between. The CDR3 sequence is CASSLDKGDTGELFF. The CDR3 coding sequence is TGTGCCAGCAGCTTAGATAAAGGGGACACCGGGGAGCTGTTTTTT.

The chain joins TRBV11-1 to TRBJ2-1; 16 bases are shared with TRBD2. The CDR3 loop spans 19 amino acids. From germline, CDR1 is SGHAT and CDR2 FQDESV (reference sequence). V dropped 5 bases and J dropped 5; count of bases not matched to a gene: 12. CDR3 sequence: CASSPPGTSGGAVHNEQFF. The CDR3 nucleotides are TGTGCCAGCAGCCCACCAGGGACTAGCGGGGGGGCGGTCCACAATGAGCAGTTCTTC.

V usage is TRBV5-1 and J usage is TRBJ2-7; D gene unclear. The CDR3 covers 14 residues. The germline gives CDR1 SGHRS, CDR2 YFSETQ. V lost 4 bases and J 0 bases, leaving 11 bases between the germline ends. CDR3 amino acids: CASSMMTLSYEQYF. The DNA for the CDR3 is TGCGCCAGCAGCATGATGACCCTCTCCTACGAGCAGTACTTC.

The CDR3 reads CASSWSETQYF. The DNA of the CDR3 is TGCGCCAGCAGCTGGTCGGAGACCCAGTACTTC. The chain is built from TRBV5-1 and TRBJ2-5; D not certain. Germline-derived CDR1 and CDR2 are SGHRS and YFSETQ. Trimming removed 3 bases from V and 5 bases from J, with 5 bases in between. This CDR3 is 11 amino acids long.

The table lists this clonotype with a few counts. V usage is TRBV20-1 and J usage is TRBJ1-2, with 7 bases aligning to TRBD1. Per the germline V gene, CDR1 is DFQATT and CDR2 is SNEGSKA (reference sequence). With 5 bases clipped from V and 4 bases from J, the junction kept 10 bases outside the gene matches. This CDR3 has 14 amino acids. Here the CDR3 DNA reads TGCAGTGCTTCCACAGGGGACCCCCTCTATGGCTACACCTTC. It encodes CSASTGDPLYGYTF.

The chain employs TRBV28 and TRBJ1-1; 7 bases are a match to TRBD1. V was clipped by 4 bases and J by 0 bases; unmatched bases: 8. The CDR3 runs 16 residues. The germline gives CDR1 MDHEN, CDR2 SYDVKM. The CDR3 protein is CASSSRTGRMNTEAFF. CDR3 in DNA: TGTGCCAGCAGTTCCCGGACAGGAAGGATGAACACTGAAGCTTTCTTT.

The chain is built from TRBV6-5 and TRBJ1-5; TRBD1 matches at 8 bases. V shed 6 bases, J shed 7 bases, and the junction held 17 bases outside the gene matches. From germline, CDR1 is MNHEY and CDR2 SVGAGI. The CDR3 covers 17 residues. The DNA of the CDR3 is TGTGCCAGCAGAGCGACAGGGGACGGGGTAAGGGGGCAGCCCCAGCATTTT. It codes for CASRATGDGVRGQPQHF.

The chain couples TRBV7-3 to TRBJ1-1, with D perhaps TRBD1 (5 bases). Germline assignment: CDR1 SGHTA and CDR2 FQGTGA. V lost 1 base and J lost 8, with 11 bases in between. CDR3 length: 13 amino acids. CDR3 nucleotides: TGTGCCAGCAGCTTAAGCCAGGGTGGGGAAGCTTTCTTT. It yields the protein CASSLSQGGEAFF.

This clonotype was detected a few times. The rearrangement uses TRBV7-2 and TRBJ2-7; D unclear. Germline V gene lookup returns CDR1 SGHTA and CDR2 FQGNSA. The CDR3 totals 15 residues. V was shortened by 7 bases and J by 3 bases, with 19 bases between the two germline ends. CDR3 sequence (DNA): TGTGCCAGCACCCAACGGTCAAGCGTTAGCTACGAGCAGTACTTC. This sequence encodes CASTQRSSVSYEQYF. Supplemented by reference TRBV7-2 and TRBJ2-7, the full variable domain reads GAGVSQSPSNKVTEKGKDVELRCDPISGHTALYWYRQSLGQGLEFLIYFQGNSAPDKSGLPSDRFSAERTGGSVSTLTIQRTQQEDSAVYLCASTQRSSVSYEQYFGPGTRLTVT.

The chain couples TRBV9 to TRBJ2-1, with 8 bases aligning to TRBD1. Losses at the gene ends were 3 bases for V and 13 bases for J; bases not matched to a gene: 6. The CDR3 totals 12 residues. Germline CDR1 SGDLS, CDR2 YYNGEE. The CDR3 spells CASSEGTGSQFF. The DNA of the CDR3 is TGTGCCAGCAGCGAGGGGACAGGTTCTCAGTTCTTC.

The chain carries TRBV2 and TRBJ2-6; D perhaps matches TRBD1 (5 bases). Germline V gene sequence: CDR1 SNHLY, CDR2 FYNNEI. Between the trimmed V and J ends, which lost 5 bases and 4 bases, there was a span of 24 bases. The CDR3 length is 19 residues. CDR3 loop: CASSLPGSTPTRGANVLTF. The CDR3 region has the DNA TGTGCCAGCAGTCTCCCAGGGTCAACCCCTACAAGGGGGGCCAACGTCCTGACTTTC.

This clonotype was detected many times. The chain joins TRBV20-1 to TRBJ2-2, with D unresolved. The CDR3 runs 14 residues. Germline V gene lookup returns CDR1 DFQATT and CDR2 SNEGSKA (reference sequence). V lost 6 bases and J lost 3, with 14 bases in between. The CDR3, as DNA: TGCAGTGCCATAAACCCCACGGACACCGGGGAGCTGTTTTTT. It specifies CSAINPTDTGELFF.

The sample holds a few counts of this clonotype. The chain uses TRBV27 and TRBJ2-3; perhaps TRBD2 as D (6 bases). The V gene's germline CDR1 is MNHEY and CDR2 SMNVEV (reference sequence). The ends were cut back, 7 bases at V and 2 bases at J, with 22 bases in the middle. This CDR3 comprises 17 residues. The CDR3 DNA sequence: TGTGCCAGCAACAATAGGCGGGGTCCAGTCCCCACAGATACGCAGTATTTT. Translated, it gives CASNNRRGPVPTDTQYF.

This clonotype was detected only a few times. The chain joins TRBV10-3 to TRBJ2-4; 9 bases map to TRBD2. With 3 bases clipped from V and 7 bases from J, the junction kept 10 bases outside the gene matches. This CDR3 comprises 16 residues. Germline CDR1 ENHRY, CDR2 SYGVKD. The CDR3 DNA is TGTGCCATCAGTGAAGGACTAGCGTCAGTGTTTAACATTCAGTACTTC. Protein sequence: CAISEGLASVFNIQYF.

In this sample, this clonotype turned up a few times. This chain joins TRBV6-5 and TRBJ1-2; unclear D gene. The germline gives CDR1 MNHEY, CDR2 SVGAGI. Between the trimmed V and J ends, which lost 0 bases and 4 bases, there was a span of 6 bases. This CDR3 has 13 residues. The CDR3 nucleotides are TGTGCCAGCAGTTACTCGAACAGCTATGGCTACACCTTC. As protein: CASSYSNSYGYTF.

This clonotype was recorded a few times. The chain has TRBV12-5 and TRBJ2-1; no reliable D call. Deletions cut 0 bases from V and 0 bases from J, with 9 bases between. The germline CDR1 and CDR2 sequences are LGHNT and FRNRAP. This CDR3 has 16 residues. The CDR3 DNA is TGTGCTAGTGGTTTGGTATCGGGCAGCTCCTACAATGAGCAGTTCTTC. As protein: CASGLVSGSSYNEQFF.